This T cell receptor (beta chain) was captured in a study of blood T cell repertoires in COVID-19 (dated by TCRdb to between 2020 and 2021). Turning to the overall study: The collaborator samples originated in the United States, Italy and Spain and spanned the acute and convalescent phases of COVID-19. The repertoires were released in a freely available public database meant as a resource for research on the immune response to SARS-CoV-2. Where available, HLA class I and class II types were taken from metadata supplied by the sample provider and were not determined by assay-based typing. The sample metadata nearly always contained a de-identified subject ID, COVID-19 status, age in years and sex. The prospective study material was composed of cDNA or gDNA derived from T cells, B-cell-depleted T cells, or PBMCs. Subjects who had been exposed to COVID-19, were actively infected with it, or had recovered from it provided the deeply sampled blood TCRbeta repertoires that made up the dataset. Samples were obtained from the ongoing ImmuneRACE study (first 160 participants) and from 1,254 subjects provided by 6 global collaborators. Points the paper makes about the study in general: The amount of clinical and demographic metadata varied by source and participant and was provided uncurated.

This clone was recorded once. The antigen this receptor binds is unknown. Base quality data are lacking; no much larger clone is found one base away. The CDR3 starts with the cysteine, ends with the phenylalanine, and has 15 residues. Here the CDR3 DNA is all that survives: 45 bases in frame from base 1. The germline V gene encodes CDR1 LNHDA and CDR2 SQIVND (reference sequence). Trimming leaves V shorter by 5 bases and J shorter by 3 bases, with the junction holding 7 bases beyond the gene matches. The immunoSEQ Assay, a bias-controlled multiplex PCR, was used to amplify TCRbeta CDR3 regions from genomic DNA. The source study handled its data this way. The number of nucleated cells in each sample was estimated from the amplification of reference gene primers within the assay. To quantify the absolute abundance of each unique TCRbeta CDR3 rearrangement, sequence reads were collapsed and filtered. For each sample, productive Simpson clonality was calculated by taking the square root of Simpson's diversity index across productive rearrangements. Held by TCRdb, this immuneACCESS table contains in-frame sequences only and omits some clones. Under half of the omission traces to an unresolved V gene where checked; the cause of the rest is unknown. That table furnishes V, J and clone size, whereas the DNA furnished D and trimming. For this sample there are over 50,000 clones; 80% to 90% appear just once. Approximately 7.8% of the sample belongs to the ten largest clones.

Whole blood was collected in K2EDTA tubes by collaborating institutions according to the institutions' own protocols. For TCRbeta analysis, collaborators shipped samples as frozen whole blood, isolated PBMCs, or DNA extracted from either of those sample types. The sequencing sample was made of peripheral blood. The receptor's source is a man aged 45-65 years with active COVID-19. The V and J genes are TRBV19 and TRBJ2-7, with 10 bases in between that match TRBD1. CDR3 loop: CASSPLTGGIYEQYF. The DNA sequence is given as TGTGCCAGTAGTCCCCTGACAGGGGGCATCTACGAGCAGTACTTC.